This TCR beta chain was sequenced during a study of blood T cell repertoires in COVID-19 (TCRdb year 2020). Background for the entire study: Samples from collaborators originated in the United States, Italy and Spain and spanned both the acute and convalescent phases of COVID-19. The material from the prospective study consisted of cDNA or gDNA derived from T cells, B-cell-depleted T cells, or PBMCs. The dataset comprised deeply sampled blood TCRbeta repertoires from subjects exposed to, actively infected with, or recovered from COVID-19. The repertoires were made available in a free public database intended to serve as a resource for research on the immune response to SARS-CoV-2. The samples were drawn from two sources: the first 160 participants of the ongoing ImmuneRACE study, and over 950 subjects contributed by 6 global collaborators. Nearly every sample came with metadata listing a de-identified subject ID, COVID-19 status, age in years and sex. Where available, HLA class I and class II types were obtained from metadata supplied by the sample provider rather than from assay-based typing. Study-level results and caveats: The quantity of clinical and demographic metadata differed by source and by participant and was supplied without curation.

As to this clone: Its antigen is currently not known. Base qualities are not at hand, and no much larger clone is one base apart.

TCRbeta CDR3 regions were amplified from genomic DNA by means of the immunoSEQ Assay, a bias-controlled multiplex PCR. From the authors' description of their analysis: The number of nucleated cells in each sample was estimated by amplification of reference gene primers within the assay. To quantify the absolute abundance of each unique TCRbeta CDR3 rearrangement, sequence reads were collapsed and filtered. Productive Simpson clonality was computed per sample as the square root of Simpson's diversity index over productive rearrangements. TCRdb holds this immuneACCESS table with in-frame rearrangements only. Some clones are missing; in checked studies, unresolved V genes explain under half, and the rest has no known cause. V and J calls and clone size are copied from that table; D and trimming were computed from the DNA. The sample records 340,000 or so clones, 80% to 90% of which are singletons. The ten top clones hold 1% of the sample.

Collaborating institutions collected whole blood in K2EDTA tubes following their own protocols. For TCRbeta analysis, collaborators shipped samples as frozen whole blood, isolated PBMCs, or DNA extracted from either of those sample types. The receptor was derived from a man aged 45-60 years with active or convalescent COVID-19. The material sequenced was peripheral blood.

In nucleotides, the sequence is TGTGCCAGTAGTTCCGTTGGGACTAGTGGGAGGAAGACCCAGTACTTC. The encoded protein is CASSSVGTSGRKTQYF. Here the chain combines TRBV19 and TRBJ2-5; the junction holds 8 bases that match TRBD2. For CDR1 and CDR2, the germline V gene (reference sequence) lists LNHDA and SQIVND. Trimming leaves V shorter by 5 bases and J shorter by 6 bases, with the junction holding 14 bases beyond the gene matches. The CDR3 numbers 16 residues from cysteine through phenylalanine. Kept here is only the CDR3 DNA, which spans 48 bases and is read in frame from base 1.